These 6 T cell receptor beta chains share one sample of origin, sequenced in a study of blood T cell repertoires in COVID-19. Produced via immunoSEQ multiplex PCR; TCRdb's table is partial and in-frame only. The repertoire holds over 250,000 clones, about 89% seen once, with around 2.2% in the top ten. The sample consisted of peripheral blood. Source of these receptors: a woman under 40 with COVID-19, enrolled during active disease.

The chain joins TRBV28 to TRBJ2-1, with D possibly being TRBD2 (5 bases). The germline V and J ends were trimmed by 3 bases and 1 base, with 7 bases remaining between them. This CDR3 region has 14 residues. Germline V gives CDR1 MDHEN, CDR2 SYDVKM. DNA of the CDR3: TGTGCCAGCAGTTTCGAGCGGTCCTACAATGAGCAGTTCTTC. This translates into CASSFERSYNEQFF.

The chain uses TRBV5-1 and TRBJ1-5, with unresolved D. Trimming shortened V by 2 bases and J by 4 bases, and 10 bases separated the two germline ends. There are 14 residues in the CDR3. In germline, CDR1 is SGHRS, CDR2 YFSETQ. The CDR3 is CASSFGGFNQPQHF. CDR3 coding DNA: TGCGCCAGCAGCTTCGGCGGGTTTAATCAGCCCCAGCATTTT.

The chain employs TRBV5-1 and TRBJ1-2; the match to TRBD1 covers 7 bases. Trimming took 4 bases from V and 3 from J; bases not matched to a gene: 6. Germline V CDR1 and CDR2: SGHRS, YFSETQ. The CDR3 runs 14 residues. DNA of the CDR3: TGCGCCAGCAGCCCGACAGGGTCCGACTATGGCTACACCTTC. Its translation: CASSPTGSDYGYTF.

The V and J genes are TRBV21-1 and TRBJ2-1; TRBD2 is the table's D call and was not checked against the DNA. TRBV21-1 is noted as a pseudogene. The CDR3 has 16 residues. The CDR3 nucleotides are TGTGCCAGCAGCAAAGAAAGCCGTGGCTCCTACAATGAGCAGTTCTTC. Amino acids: CASSKESRGSYNEQFF.

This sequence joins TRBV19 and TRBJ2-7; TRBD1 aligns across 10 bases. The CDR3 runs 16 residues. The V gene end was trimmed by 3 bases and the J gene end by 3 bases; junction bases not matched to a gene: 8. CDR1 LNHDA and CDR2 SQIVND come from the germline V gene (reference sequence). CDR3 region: CASSILKGQGNYEQYF. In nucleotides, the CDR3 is TGTGCCAGTAGTATTTTAAAGGGACAGGGGAACTACGAGCAGTACTTC. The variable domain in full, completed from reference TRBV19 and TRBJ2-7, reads DGGITQSPKYLFRKEGQNVTLSCEQNLNHDAMYWYRQDPGQGLRLIYYSQIVNDFQKGDIAEGYSVSREKKESFPLTVTSAQKNPTAFYLCASSILKGQGNYEQYFGPGTRLTVT.

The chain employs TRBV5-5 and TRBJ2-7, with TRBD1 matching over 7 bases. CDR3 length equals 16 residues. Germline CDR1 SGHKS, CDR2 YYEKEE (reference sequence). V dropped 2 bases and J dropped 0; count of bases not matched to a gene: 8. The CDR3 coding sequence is TGTGCCAGCAGCTTTGCTGACAGGGACATCTCCTACGAGCAGTACTTC. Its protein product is CASSFADRDISYEQYF.